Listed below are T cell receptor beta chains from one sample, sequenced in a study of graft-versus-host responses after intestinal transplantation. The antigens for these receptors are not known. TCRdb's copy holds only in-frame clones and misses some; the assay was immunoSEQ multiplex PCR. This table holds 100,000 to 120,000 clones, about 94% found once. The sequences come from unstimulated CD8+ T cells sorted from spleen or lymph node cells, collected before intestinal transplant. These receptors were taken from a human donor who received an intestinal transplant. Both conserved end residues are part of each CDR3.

CASSLVQDPYEQYF	TRBV11-2	TRBJ2-7
CACSGTGGGYEQYF	TRBV30	TRBJ2-7
CAILDRDQPNSNQPQHF	TRBV21-1	TRBJ1-5
CASRPWGRGNIQYF	TRBV5-1	TRBJ2-4
CASSPPAYYNEQFF	TRBV18	TRBJ2-1
CASKAGPYEQYF	TRBV6-5	TRBJ2-7
CASSLFLAGERGANEQFF	TRBV5-1	TRBJ2-1
CASSHYSPGGVGTDTQYF	TRBV4-1	TRBJ2-3
CAWSRDRVEQYF	TRBV30	TRBJ2-7
CASRRTGRGYNEQFF	TRBV5-1	TRBJ2-1
CASNPAGGLEQYF	TRBV6-5	TRBJ2-7
CASTRSVAKNIQYF	TRBV2	TRBJ2-4
CATGAHGANVLTF	TRBV27	TRBJ2-6
CANTLAQGPYEQYF	TRBV27	TRBJ2-7
CASTVGRGTRRNTIYF	TRBV5-6	TRBJ1-3
CASSLIQGRETQYF	TRBV7-9	TRBJ2-5
CASSEWVRGEQYF	TRBV25-1	TRBJ2-7
CASSGGYEQYF	TRBV19	TRBJ2-7
CASSLVQGAYEQYF	TRBV7-9	TRBJ2-7
CASSPSAAYEQYF	TRBV27	TRBJ2-7
CASSLWRGATKNIQYF	TRBV28	TRBJ2-4
CATSRDNARGLWDIYQPQHF	TRBV15	TRBJ1-5
CASSESTSGGADTQYF	TRBV10-2	TRBJ2-3
CATSRGGDLSETQYF	TRBV15	TRBJ2-5
CASSYWGSSYNEQFF	TRBV6-5	TRBJ2-1
CASSLGNQPQHF	TRBV7-9	TRBJ1-5
CASSDQEGASTDTQYF	TRBV6-4	TRBJ2-3
CASTSGSGGELFF	TRBV5-1	TRBJ2-2
CASSWEGLSDTQYF	TRBV7-9	TRBJ2-3
CASSFEQAYEQYF	TRBV7-8	TRBJ2-7
CASTTDNYGYTF	TRBV6-5	TRBJ1-2
CASSHMGQTEAFF	TRBV4-1	TRBJ1-1
CASSLILGSGNTIYF	TRBV19	TRBJ1-3
CASSLAEFGTGGEQYF	TRBV7-9	TRBJ2-7
CASRRRAAGGNTEAFF	TRBV9	TRBJ1-1
CASRGWVSTDTQYF	TRBV5-4	TRBJ2-3
CASSLSPYEQYF	TRBV5-6	TRBJ2-7